The source of this TCR beta chain is a study of blood T cells in healthy people across ages. Findings and caveats of the study: Older individuals had lower TCR beta diversity per million T cells (the decline was roughly linear).

As regards this clonotype: Antigen: not known.

The CDR3 covers 12 residues. Germline V CDR1 and CDR2: PRHDT, FYEKMQ (reference sequence). Trimming took off 5 bases at V and 10 bases at J, with 14 bases between the two ends. A J-beta primer mix and a sample-barcoded 5' primer were used in a second PCR of about 6 to 12 cycles. TCRdb used MiXCR to reprocess the 5' RACE reads, holding one entry per CDR3 protein. The data contain around 280,000 distinct CDR3 sequences, around 29% of them seen just once; the ten biggest clones take up approximately 30%. Researchers collected 9.5 to 10 milliliters of peripheral blood from every single donor. This clonotype was sampled from a woman in her 70s in good health. This chain connects TRBV13 to TRBJ1-2; tentatively, D is TRBD1 (5 bases). The specimen sequenced was blood. This CDR3 reads CASSLGTSYYTF. CDR3 coding DNA: TGTGCCAGCAGCCTCGGGACGTCCTACTACACCTTC.